One and the same sample provided the 18 T cell receptor beta chains below, sequenced in a study of blood T cell repertoires in COVID-19. Sequencing used immunoSEQ multiplex PCR; TCRdb keeps in-frame clones, though not all of them. Of 300,000 to 350,000 clones in the sample, roughly 88% were seen once. The sequencing input was PBMCs or T cells enriched from blood (not recorded which). The receptors originated from a man aged 25 to 40 who had recovered from COVID-19.

The V and J genes are TRBV10-3 and TRBJ1-2; the match to TRBD1 covers 7 bases. Germline V gene data show CDR1 as ENHRY and CDR2 as SYGVKD. V was pared by 3 bases and J by 4 bases, with 5 bases of the junction left unmatched. The CDR3 covers 14 residues. This CDR3 reads CAISEQTGPYGYTF. The CDR3 DNA follows: TGTGCCATCAGTGAACAGACAGGGCCCTATGGCTACACCTTC.

This chain connects TRBV5-1 to TRBJ2-7; D might be TRBD2 (6 bases). Germline V gives CDR1 SGHRS, CDR2 YFSETQ. There are 16 residues in the CDR3. Trimming left V 0 bases short and J 0 bases short, with 13 bases between. This CDR3 is CASSLGGTAHSYEQYF. The CDR3 bases are TGCGCCAGCAGCTTGGGCGGGACTGCCCACTCCTACGAGCAGTACTTC.

The J gene is TRBJ1-6, the V gene TRBV7-2; unclear D gene. Germline CDR1 SGHTA, CDR2 FQGNSA. Trimming shortened V by 5 bases and J by 14 bases, and 10 bases separated the two germline ends. The length of the CDR3 is 11 residues. The DNA of the CDR3 is TGTGCCAGCAGCCCTGGGCAGGCCCTCCACTTT. Translated, it gives CASSPGQALHF.

In nucleotides, the CDR3 is TGTGCCAGCAGCGTAGAGCCGAGCTCCTACAATGAGCAGTTCTTC. This gives the protein CASSVEPSSYNEQFF. The chain is built from TRBV9 and TRBJ2-1; no clear D gene. V gave up 0 bases and J gave up 0 bases, with 7 bases separating them. The CDR3 contains 15 residues. Germline V gene sequence: CDR1 SGDLS, CDR2 YYNGEE. The full variable domain, rest sourced from reference TRBV9 and TRBJ2-1, is DSGVTQTPKHLITATGQRVTLRCSPRSGDLSVYWYQQSLDQGLQFLIQYYNGEERAKGNILERFSAQQFPDLHSELNLSSLELGDSALYFCASSVEPSSYNEQFFGPGTRLTVL.

This chain uses TRBV18 with TRBJ1-4; 8 positions agree with TRBD1. Germline trimming cut 3 bases from V and 10 bases from J; bases unmatched to any gene: 7. The CDR3 is 14 residues long. Germline-derived CDR1 and CDR2 are KGHSH and LQKENI. This CDR3 reads CASSPTGDQGKLFF. In nucleotides, the CDR3 is TGTGCCAGCTCACCGACAGGGGATCAAGGAAAACTGTTTTTT.

V is TRBV4-1 and J is TRBJ1-2, with TRBD1 matching over 7 bases. This CDR3 region has 13 residues. V lost 3 bases, J lost 4 bases, and 2 bases stayed unmatched. Germline assignment: CDR1 MGHRA and CDR2 YSYEKL. CDR3 protein: CASSQGQTYGYTF. CDR3 bases: TGCGCCAGCAGCCAGGGACAGACCTATGGCTACACCTTC.

The chain carries TRBV19 and TRBJ2-7; 9 bases agree with TRBD1. The CDR3 sequence is 16 residues long. CDR1 is LNHDA and CDR2 is SQIVND in the germline V gene (reference sequence). Unmatched junction bases numbered 6, after V lost 3 bases and J lost 0 bases. The CDR3 is CASSIRGQGSSYEQYF. CDR3 sequence (DNA): TGTGCCAGTAGTATTAGGGGACAGGGCAGCTCCTACGAGCAGTACTTC.

The genes are TRBV2 and TRBJ2-7, with 7 bases identical to TRBD1. The CDR3 extends over 13 amino acids. Germline V lookup: CDR1 SNHLY, CDR2 FYNNEI. The V segment lost 11 bases and the J segment 0 bases; nucleotides outside the gene matches: 7. The CDR3 DNA reads TGTGCCTCAGGGGGAAGGACCTCCTACGAGCAGTACTTC. It is translated as CASGGRTSYEQYF.

This clone occurred a few times. This chain's CDR3 is CASISDRGEGETQYF. CDR3 bases: TGTGCCAGCATTTCCGACAGGGGAGAGGGAGAGACCCAGTACTTC. This chain links TRBV2 with TRBJ2-5; 8 bases agree with TRBD1. After removal of 7 bases from V and 4 bases from J, the junction contained 11 bases not matched to a gene. The CDR3 has 15 amino acids. The V gene's germline CDR1 is SNHLY and CDR2 FYNNEI. Filled out from reference TRBV2 and TRBJ2-5, the complete variable domain reads EPEVTQTPSHQVTQMGQEVILRCVPISNHLYFYWYRQILGQKVEFLVSFYNNEISEKSEIFDDQFSVERPDGSNFTLKIRSTKLEDSAMYFCASISDRGEGETQYFGPGTRLLVL.

V usage is TRBV13 and J usage is TRBJ2-5, with D perhaps matching TRBD2 (6 bases). The V gene lost 4 bases and the J gene lost 1 base, with 10 bases spanning the gap. The CDR3 is 14 residues long. Per the germline V gene, CDR1 is PRHDT and CDR2 is FYEKMQ (reference sequence). CDR3 DNA: TGTGCCAGCAGCTCGCGGGGATTCCAAGAGACCCAGTACTTC. Translating gives CASSSRGFQETQYF.

The V and J genes are TRBV15 and TRBJ1-1, with TRBD1 matching 8 bases. This CDR3 is 14 amino acids long. Losses at the gene ends were 5 bases for V and 4 bases for J; bases not matched to a gene: 6. Germline V gene lookup returns CDR1 LNHNV and CDR2 YYDKDF (reference sequence). The CDR3 loop is CATSSRQGLTEAFF. The CDR3 region has the DNA TGTGCCACCAGCTCACGACAGGGGCTCACTGAAGCTTTCTTT.

The rearrangement links TRBV30 to TRBJ2-4; 12 positions agree with TRBD2. This CDR3 region has 15 residues. The junction had 7 bases not matched to a gene; V was cut back by 3 bases and J by 7 bases. Germline V gene lookup returns CDR1 GTSNPN and CDR2 SVGIG (reference sequence). CDR3 sequence reads: CAWSDLAGGQNIQYF. DNA for the CDR3: TGTGCCTGGAGCGACCTAGCGGGGGGGCAGAACATTCAGTACTTC.

This clone was recorded only once. V and J are TRBV19 and TRBJ1-5; tentative D call: TRBD1 (6 bases). Deletions cut 5 bases from V and 5 bases from J, with 13 bases between. The CDR3 spans 14 residues. Germline-derived CDR1 and CDR2 are LNHDA and SQIVND (reference sequence). CDR3 DNA sequence: TGTGCCAGTAGTGGCCCACAGGGTTATCAGCCCCAGCATTTT. Amino acid sequence: CASSGPQGYQPQHF.

This rearrangement joins TRBV5-1 to TRBJ1-2; 7 nucleotides match TRBD1. Germline loops: CDR1 SGHRS, CDR2 YFSETQ. V shed 4 bases, J shed 4 bases, and the junction held 10 bases outside the gene matches. The CDR3 length is 15 residues. CDR3 coding DNA: TGCGCCAGCAGCGCGACAACAGGGGCAAGCTATGGCTACACCTTC. Translation gives CASSATTGASYGYTF.

The V gene is TRBV24-1, the J gene TRBJ2-7, with 8 bases aligning to TRBD2. With V trimmed by 5 bases and J by 6 bases, 8 bases remained unmatched. CDR3 size: 14 residues. Germline CDR1 KGHDR, CDR2 SFDVKD. The DNA for the CDR3 is TGTGCCACCAGTGGGGCGGGGGGACCTGGCGAGCAGTACTTC. This gives the protein CATSGAGGPGEQYF.

The genes are TRBV5-8 and TRBJ2-5, with 8 bases fitting TRBD1. This CDR3 is 16 amino acids long. Germline loops: CDR1 SGHTS, CDR2 YDEGEE. Germline trimming cut 5 bases from V and 0 bases from J; bases unmatched to any gene: 9. The CDR3 reads CASSFWTGQNQETQYF. Here the CDR3 DNA reads TGTGCCAGCAGTTTTTGGACAGGGCAGAACCAAGAGACCCAGTACTTC. The full variable domain, rest sourced from reference TRBV5-8 and TRBJ2-5, is EAGVTQSPTHLIKTRGQQATLRCSPISGHTSVYWYQQALGLGLQFLLWYDEGEERNRGNFPPRFSGRQFPNYSSELNVNALELEDSALYLCASSFWTGQNQETQYFGPGTRLLVL.

V usage is TRBV19 and J usage is TRBJ2-2, with D tentatively TRBD2 (6 bases). Trimming shortened V by 3 bases and J by 3 bases, and 14 bases separated the two germline ends. This CDR3 spans 16 amino acids. The germline gives CDR1 LNHDA, CDR2 SQIVND (reference sequence). CDR3 loop: CASSMRGGIYTGELFF. The DNA for the CDR3 is TGTGCCAGTAGTATGAGGGGAGGAATATACACCGGGGAGCTGTTTTTT.

The chain links TRBV28 to TRBJ2-5; maybe TRBD2 (5 bases). The ends were cut back, 6 bases at V and 3 bases at J, with 17 bases in the middle. This CDR3 contains 15 residues. Per the germline V gene, CDR1 is MDHEN and CDR2 is SYDVKM. In nucleotides, the CDR3 is TGTGCCAGCAGCTCGACAAGAGACTACGAAGAGACCCAGTACTTC. Protein: CASSSTRDYEETQYF.